This T cell receptor (beta chain) comes out of a study of blood T cells in healthy people across ages. The CDR3 has 15 amino acids. Germline-derived CDR1 and CDR2 are LGHDT and YNNKEL (reference sequence). J was trimmed by 6 bases and V by 1 base; bases with no gene match: 6. In its sample, this clonotype was seen once. Its antigen is not identified. PCR was performed a second time for about 6 to 11 cycles using a sample-barcoded 5' primer and a J-beta primer mix. TCRdb itself ran the 5' RACE reads through MiXCR, one entry per CDR3 protein. The table records around 750,000 distinct CDR3 sequences, about 55% of them present only once. Study conclusions and caveats: Both naive CD4+ cell counts and diversity were greater in long-lived donors than in aged donors.

The material sequenced was blood. This TCR derives from a man aged 80 or over in good health. This chain uses TRBV3-1 with TRBJ2-3; TRBD1 matches at 8 bases. CDR3 in amino acids: CASSQATTGADTQYF. The CDR3 nucleotides are TGTGCCAGCAGCCAAGCAACGACAGGGGCCGATACGCAGTATTTT.